The next 5 T cell receptor beta chains were all read from a single sample in a study of blood T cell repertoires in COVID-19. Generated by immunoSEQ multiplex PCR, the TCRdb table keeps only in-frame clones and is missing some. The data show roughly 190,000 clones, with roughly 84% seen just once and roughly 3.2% held by the top ten. Material: PBMCs or T cells enriched from blood (not recorded which). Receptors were obtained from a woman in her 30s who had recovered from COVID-19.

The CDR3 DNA is TGTGCCACCAGCAGATTAGCGGGAGAGGGGGCCCAAGAGACCCAGTACTTC. Protein: CATSRLAGEGAQETQYF. The rearrangement uses TRBV15 and TRBJ2-5; 9 bases map to TRBD2. The CDR3 is made up of 17 amino acids. Germline assignment: CDR1 LNHNV and CDR2 YYDKDF (reference sequence). V was pared by 2 bases and J by 1 base, with 8 bases of the junction left unmatched.

J is TRBJ2-5 and V is TRBV19; D perhaps matches TRBD1 (5 bases). Germline V gives CDR1 LNHDA, CDR2 SQIVND (reference sequence). There are 13 residues in the CDR3. With 3 bases removed from V and 4 bases from J, the gap between germline ends came to 9 bases. CDR3 in amino acids: CASSIHRSETQYF. The CDR3 bases are TGTGCCAGTAGTATTCACAGGTCAGAGACCCAGTACTTC.

The chain recombines TRBV5-4 with TRBJ2-4, with 7 bases lining up with TRBD2. V dropped 3 bases and J dropped 8; count of bases not matched to a gene: 8. Germline-derived CDR1 and CDR2 are SGHNT and YYREEE (reference sequence). The CDR3 contains 14 residues. CDR3 sequence reads: CASSSDLAADIQYF. The CDR3 nucleotides are TGTGCCAGCAGCTCGGACCTAGCGGCGGACATTCAGTACTTC.

This clone was detected a few times. The chain uses TRBV2 and TRBJ1-5, with 10 positions matching TRBD1. Germline V lookup: CDR1 SNHLY, CDR2 FYNNEI. CDR3 size: 15 residues. Trimming cost V 1 base and J 9 bases; bases outside gene matches: 6. The CDR3: CASSEGTGGLWPQHF. DNA for the CDR3: TGTGCCAGCAGTGAAGGGACAGGGGGGCTTTGGCCCCAGCATTTT. The variable domain in full, completed from reference TRBV2 and TRBJ1-5, reads EPEVTQTPSHQVTQMGQEVILRCVPISNHLYFYWYRQILGQKVEFLVSFYNNEISEKSEIFDDQFSVERPDGSNFTLKIRSTKLEDSAMYFCASSEGTGGLWPQHFGDGTRLSIL.

This clone has a handful of counts. The chain carries TRBV28 and TRBJ1-6, with D hard to call. Trimming removed 6 bases from V and 6 bases from J, with 18 bases in between. This CDR3 spans 16 amino acids. Germline CDR1 MDHEN, CDR2 SYDVKM. The CDR3 spells CASSQVSGGGNSPLHF. In DNA form, the CDR3 reads TGTGCCAGCAGCCAGGTGTCAGGAGGAGGTAATTCACCCCTCCACTTT.